This TCR beta chain was recovered during a study of shared clonotypes between healthy human individuals. General study findings and limits: It was observed that 4% to 6% of naive CD4 clonotypes were shared across a handful of donors.

This table comes from immunoSEQ multiplex PCR, and its TCRdb copy is limited to in-frame clones, with some not included. The table has about a million clones, roughly 80% seen once. As to this clone: The target antigen is unknown.

Per the germline V gene, CDR1 is LNHNV and CDR2 is YYDKDF (reference sequence). This CDR3 is 16 amino acids long. The ends lost 1 base at V and 0 bases at J; junction bases unmatched: 4. The J gene is TRBJ1-1, the V gene TRBV15; 8 bases align to TRBD1. The origin of this receptor is a man aged 18-30 years in good health. The sequenced sample was memory CD4+ T cells sorted from blood. The subset here: CD45RA-negative fraction. CDR3 sequence (DNA): TGTGCCACCAGCAGAGGGACAGGGTCAATGAACACTGAAGCTTTCTTT. Protein sequence: CATSRGTGSMNTEAFF.